These T cell receptor beta chains were read from a single sample in a study of PD-1 blockade in classical Hodgkin lymphoma. TCRdb keeps only in-frame clones here, not all; method: immunoSEQ multiplex PCR. This table holds around 30,000 clones, 65% to 85% found once. This specimen consisted of CD4+ T cells from blood, obtained before the fourth cycle of nivolumab. The receptors stem from a human donor with classical Hodgkin lymphoma. CDR3s include the opening cysteine and the closing phenylalanine or tryptophan. Each record gives: clone size, V gene, D gene, CDR3 protein. The D gene is left open where the match is weak. Size tells how often a clone was seen (once, few, many) or the class of an expanded clone, and some rows leave it out.

-,TRBV2,TRBD2,CASMREEETQYF
-,TRBV19,TRBD1,CASNPGGRYSNQPQHF
-,TRBV5-1,-,CASSAGEGQSGANVLTF
-,TRBV7-9,TRBD1,CASSLRLDRVIYGYTF
-,TRBV10-3,TRBD1,CAISTRGRKGQENKNIQYF
once,TRBV5-1,TRBD1,CASSPGTGGAGAFF
-,TRBV5-1,TRBD1,CASSNRTGDTGELFF
-,TRBV7-9,TRBD1,CASSPTGVEQYF
few,TRBV7-9,-,CASSLTGGLEAFF
-,TRBV19,-,CASSQVGLVSPLHF
-,TRBV19,-,CASGIMIFGKQFF
once,TRBV5-1,-,CASSLSSANTGELFF
once,TRBV4-2,-,CASSPQGWEKLFF
-,TRBV5-1,-,CASSPETRTQETQYF